Listed here are 15 T cell receptor beta chains from one sample, sequenced in a study of identifying expanded T cells in peripheral blood. Repertoires were generated with immunoSEQ multiplex PCR, while TCRdb's copy carries only in-frame clones and drops some. This table holds 75,000 to 90,000 clones, 85% to 90% found once. Specimen: blood. All receptors derive from a person between 18 and 69 years old in good health.

This clone was detected a few times. The genes are TRBV19 and TRBJ1-1; TRBD1 might be the D (6 bases). The CDR3 consists of 14 residues. Germline V CDR1 and CDR2: LNHDA, SQIVND (reference sequence). Between the trimmed V and J ends, which lost 4 bases and 1 base, there was a span of 10 bases. As DNA, the CDR3 is TGTGCCAGTAGTACGGGACATAGGAACACTGAAGCTTTCTTT. Its protein is CASSTGHRNTEAFF.

The chain recombines TRBV7-9 with TRBJ1-5, with 7 bases aligning to TRBD1. The CDR3 is 13 residues long. CDR1 and CDR2 (germline): SEHNR, FQNEAQ (reference sequence). V was pared by 5 bases and J by 7 bases, with 5 bases of the junction left unmatched. DNA of the CDR3: TGTGCCAGCAGCGCAGGGGGATCACAGCCCCAGCATTTT. This sequence encodes CASSAGGSQPQHF.

This chain links TRBV5-1 with TRBJ1-1; 11 nucleotides agree with TRBD1. The CDR3 has 16 residues. CDR1 and CDR2 (germline): SGHRS, YFSETQ. The J segment lost 0 bases and the V segment lost 6 bases, leaving 7 bases of the junction unmatched. The CDR3 spells CASTPGTGGMNTEAFF. The CDR3 DNA sequence: TGCGCCAGCACTCCCGGGACAGGGGGTATGAACACTGAAGCTTTCTTT. Full variable domain (remainder filled in from reference TRBV5-1 and TRBJ1-1): KAGVTQTPRYLIKTRGQQVTLSCSPISGHRSVSWYQQTPGQGLQFLFEYFSETQRNKGNFPGRFSGRQFSNSRSEMNVSTLELGDSALYLCASTPGTGGMNTEAFFGQGTRLTVV.

The chain combines TRBV14 with TRBJ1-1; no clear D. V lost 4 bases, J lost 0 bases, and 6 bases lay in between. Per the germline V gene, CDR1 is SGHDN and CDR2 is FVKESK. This CDR3 has 13 amino acids. The CDR3 sequence: CASSLGLNTEAFF. The CDR3 region has the DNA TGTGCCAGCAGCCTAGGGCTGAACACTGAAGCTTTCTTT.

In DNA, the CDR3 is TGTGCCAGCACCCTAGGACAAAATCAGCCCCAGCATTTT. Residues: CASTLGQNQPQHF. V gene TRBV6-1 combines with J gene TRBJ1-5; D is possibly TRBD1 (5 bases). CDR3 length equals 13 residues. Germline V CDR1 and CDR2: MNHNS, SASEGT. Between the trimmed V and J ends, which lost 7 bases and 4 bases, there was a span of 11 bases.

This chain connects TRBV2 to TRBJ1-1; tentative D call: TRBD1 (6 bases). CDR3 length: 13 residues. Germline CDR1 reads SNHLY; CDR2 reads FYNNEI. The ends were cut back, 8 bases at V and 5 bases at J, with 15 bases in the middle. The CDR3 protein is CASRGQEGTEAFF. CDR3 sequence (DNA): TGTGCCAGCCGGGGGCAGGAGGGGACTGAAGCTTTCTTT.

The genes are TRBV27 and TRBJ2-5; 11 bases fit TRBD1. Germline V CDR1 and CDR2: MNHEY, SMNVEV (reference sequence). The trim removed 2 bases at V and 9 bases at J, leaving 8 bases unmatched. CDR3 length equals 15 residues. The CDR3 loop reads CASSLMGQGVRAQYF. Written as DNA, the CDR3 is TGTGCCAGCAGTTTAATGGGACAGGGGGTTAGGGCCCAGTACTTC.

The chain has TRBV7-2 and TRBJ2-3, with D unclear. CDR1 is SGHTA, CDR2 FQGNSA, per germline. The germline V and J ends were trimmed by 5 bases and 2 bases, with 5 bases remaining between them. This CDR3 region has 12 residues. The DNA of the CDR3 is TGTGCCAGCAGCCCGAACACAGATACGCAGTATTTT. Translated: CASSPNTDTQYF.

The chain uses TRBV9 and TRBJ2-2; 13 bases are a match to TRBD2. Looked up from germline, CDR1 is SGDLS and CDR2 is YYNGEE. Trimming took 3 bases from V and 3 from J; bases not matched to a gene: 2. The CDR3 totals 16 residues. The chain's CDR3 is CASSATSGRDTGELFF. As DNA, the CDR3 is TGTGCCAGCAGCGCCACTAGCGGGAGGGACACCGGGGAGCTGTTTTTT.

The CDR3, as DNA: TGTGCCAGCGGATGGACAGGGAGGTTTCCCCCTGGGGCCAACGTCCTGACTTTC. Protein sequence: CASGWTGRFPPGANVLTF. This chain uses TRBV5-6 with TRBJ2-6; 8 bases match TRBD1. Germline V CDR1 and CDR2: SGHDT, YYEEEE. This CDR3 contains 18 residues. The V segment lost 7 bases and the J segment 2 bases; nucleotides outside the gene matches: 14. Complete variable domain (other parts from reference TRBV5-6 and TRBJ2-6): DAGVTQSPTHLIKTRGQQVTLRCSPKSGHDTVSWYQQALGQGPQFIFQYYEEEERQRGNFPDRFSGHQFPNYSSELNVNALLLGDSALYLCASGWTGRFPPGANVLTFGAGSRLTVL.

This chain links TRBV14 with TRBJ2-7, with a tentative D call TRBD1 (6 bases). The CDR3 extends over 13 amino acids. V gave up 2 bases and J gave up 4 bases, with 9 bases separating them. Per the germline V gene, CDR1 is SGHDN and CDR2 is FVKESK. As DNA, the CDR3 is TGTGCCAGCAGCCAAATACAGGGATACGAGCAGTACTTC. This translates into CASSQIQGYEQYF.

The genes are TRBV6-5 and TRBJ1-6; no definite D call. V shed 0 bases and J shed 7 bases, with 10 bases lying between them. The length of the CDR3 is 15 residues. The germline gives CDR1 MNHEY, CDR2 SVGAGI. The CDR3 nucleotides read TGTGCCAGCAGTTACTCGATTCTAGTCAATTCACCCCTCCACTTT. Its protein product is CASSYSILVNSPLHF.

This clone showed up just a few times. This chain joins TRBV27 and TRBJ2-7; TRBD2 is a possible D gene (5 bases). Trimming removed 10 bases from V and 5 bases from J, with 18 bases in between. This CDR3 is built from 13 residues. Germline V CDR1 and CDR2: MNHEY, SMNVEV (reference sequence). The CDR3 is CATLWWEWNEQYF. CDR3 coding DNA: TGTGCCACCCTCTGGTGGGAGTGGAACGAGCAGTACTTC.

The chain employs TRBV13 and TRBJ1-1, with TRBD1 matching over 7 bases. Germline loops: CDR1 PRHDT, CDR2 FYEKMQ (reference sequence). The CDR3 totals 14 residues. The V segment lost 5 bases and the J segment 5 bases; nucleotides outside the gene matches: 8. CDR3 sequence (DNA): TGTGCCAGCAGCCTAAGGGACAGAGGAACTGAAGCTTTCTTT. It encodes CASSLRDRGTEAFF.

The genes are TRBV18 and TRBJ2-6; D gene unclear. The V and J ends lost 3 bases and 0 bases respectively, with 9 bases between them. The germline V gene encodes CDR1 KGHSH and CDR2 LQKENI. The CDR3 length is 16 residues. The CDR3 DNA follows: TGTGCCAGCTCACCGCTTCCCGGCTCTGGGGCCAACGTCCTGACTTTC. Encoded protein: CASSPLPGSGANVLTF.